This passage covers 23 T cell receptor beta chains from one sample sequenced in a study of response to subunit inactivated influenza vaccine. TCRdb reprocessed the RT-PCR reads with MiXCR, giving one entry per CDR3 protein. The sample shows 500,000 to 750,000 distinct CDR3 sequences, approximately 14% of them seen only once. The sequenced sample was PBMCs from blood, obtained less than 13 days after vaccination. Receptors originate from a man between 50 and 59 years old who received an inactivated influenza vaccine.

This clonotype was observed a handful of times. This sequence joins TRBV11-2 and TRBJ2-5, with D hard to call. This CDR3 comprises 11 residues. Germline CDR1 is SGHAT and CDR2 is FQNNGV. V shed 7 bases and J shed 7 bases, with 10 bases lying between them. This CDR3 reads CASTAGSTQYF. The CDR3 region has the DNA TGTGCCAGCACCGCCGGGTCGACCCAGTACTTC.

The sample holds a few counts of this clonotype. This chain connects TRBV10-3 to TRBJ2-3, with 8 bases matching TRBD2. Germline V CDR1 and CDR2: ENHRY, SYGVKD. CDR3 length: 13 amino acids. Trimming at V came to 10 bases and at J to 1 base, leaving 4 bases not matched to a gene. The CDR3 DNA is TGTGCCACCCGAGCGGGGGGCACAGATACGCAGTATTTT. Translating it yields CATRAGGTDTQYF.

This clonotype was detected a few times. This chain uses TRBV28 with TRBJ1-1; D unclear. Germline V gene sequence: CDR1 MDHEN, CDR2 SYDVKM. V shed 10 bases and J shed 0 bases, with 6 bases lying between them. The CDR3 loop spans 11 amino acids. The CDR3 here is CAIGVNTEAFF. CDR3 coding DNA: TGTGCCATCGGTGTGAACACTGAAGCTTTCTTT.

The chain has TRBV7-8 and TRBJ1-4; D gene unclear. The ends were cut back, 5 bases at V and 5 bases at J, with 9 bases in the middle. The length of the CDR3 is 13 residues. Germline assignment: CDR1 SGHVS and CDR2 FQNEAQ. CDR3 in DNA: TGTGCCAGCAGCCTTGGCCTAAATGAAAAACTGTTTTTT. Amino acid sequence: CASSLGLNEKLFF.

The rearrangement links TRBV20-1 to TRBJ2-1; the D call may be TRBD1 or TRBD2 (6 bases each). CDR1 DFQATT and CDR2 SNEGSKA come from the germline V gene (reference sequence). The CDR3 sequence is 13 residues long. The ends were cut back, 3 bases at V and 5 bases at J, with 11 bases in the middle. CDR3 loop: CSASWGADNEQFF. The CDR3 DNA follows: TGCAGTGCTAGTTGGGGGGCTGACAATGAGCAGTTCTTC.

V and J are TRBV20-1 and TRBJ2-1; TRBD2 agrees at 9 bases. The CDR3 runs to 13 residues. Germline trimming cut 3 bases from V and 5 bases from J; bases unmatched to any gene: 2. Germline CDR1 and CDR2: DFQATT and SNEGSKA (reference sequence). The CDR3 coding sequence is TGCAGTGCTAGGACTAGCGGAAACAATGAGCAGTTCTTC. As protein: CSARTSGNNEQFF.

This clonotype was seen a few times. The chain links TRBV5-1 to TRBJ1-6, with D hard to call. Trimming stripped 0 bases from V and 10 bases from J, with 11 bases between. CDR1 is SGHRS, CDR2 YFSETQ, per germline. There are 14 residues in the CDR3. As DNA, the CDR3 is TGCGCCAGCAGCTTGGTCGGGGATCGCTCACCCCTCCACTTT. Translation: CASSLVGDRSPLHF.

The chain employs TRBV5-5 and TRBJ2-3; 9 nucleotides line up with TRBD2. The CDR3 is 16 residues long. The junction had 7 bases not matched to a gene; V was cut back by 0 bases and J by 5 bases. Germline CDR1 SGHKS, CDR2 YYEKEE (reference sequence). CDR3 in DNA: TGTGCCAGCAGCTTGGCTCCGGGACTAGCTGGAGATACGCAGTATTTT. This codes for CASSLAPGLAGDTQYF.

The chain has TRBV7-8 and TRBJ2-2, with D tentatively TRBD2 (7 bases). The ends were cut back, 5 bases at V and 0 bases at J, with 13 bases in the middle. Looked up from germline, CDR1 is SGHVS and CDR2 is FQNEAQ. The CDR3 runs 16 residues. CDR3 region: CASSRSGTPNTGELFF. In nucleotides, the CDR3 is TGTGCCAGCAGCAGGAGCGGGACACCGAACACCGGGGAGCTGTTTTTT.

The chain combines TRBV28 with TRBJ2-3; perhaps D is TRBD1 or TRBD2 (5 bases each). Germline assignment: CDR1 MDHEN and CDR2 SYDVKM. The CDR3 is 16 residues long. Trimming stripped 6 bases from V and 5 bases from J, with 21 bases between. CDR3 protein: CASSLGDGSFGDTQYF. The CDR3, as DNA: TGTGCCAGCAGCTTGGGGGATGGGAGTTTTGGAGATACGCAGTATTTT.

The chain carries TRBV7-7 and TRBJ2-5; D ambiguous. Germline V gene lookup returns CDR1 SSHAT and CDR2 FNYEAQ (reference sequence). V was cut by 2 bases and J by 5 bases, with 15 bases left in between. The CDR3 runs to 15 residues. CDR3 loop: CASSLNPQMFETQYF. The CDR3 DNA is TGTGCCAGCAGCTTAAATCCCCAAATGTTTGAGACCCAGTACTTC.

The gene calls are TRBV28 and TRBJ1-2; the D is unclear. V was cut by 3 bases and J by 5 bases, with 16 bases left in between. This CDR3 is built from 15 residues. Germline CDR1 reads MDHEN; CDR2 reads SYDVKM. CDR3 sequence (DNA): TGTGCCAGCAGTTTTCCTACGGGGAGTCGGTATGGCTACACCTTC. As protein: CASSFPTGSRYGYTF.

The genes are TRBV28 and TRBJ1-1; D gene ambiguous. The ends were cut back, 8 bases at V and 2 bases at J, with 15 bases in the middle. The CDR3 has 14 residues. Per the germline V gene, CDR1 is MDHEN and CDR2 is SYDVKM. The CDR3 reads CASPSGLVNTEAFF. The CDR3 DNA follows: TGTGCCAGCCCCTCGGGCCTGGTTAACACTGAAGCTTTCTTT.

This clonotype was counted only a few times. This chain links TRBV15 with TRBJ2-5, with D perhaps TRBD1 or TRBD2 (6 bases each). Germline-derived CDR1 and CDR2 are LNHNV and YYDKDF (reference sequence). Deletions cut 0 bases from V and 5 bases from J, with 13 bases between. CDR3 length: 15 amino acids. The CDR3 loop reads CATSRDSRGGETQYF. The CDR3 region has the DNA TGTGCCACCAGCAGAGATTCAAGAGGGGGGGAGACCCAGTACTTC.

This chain joins TRBV12-3 or TRBV12-4 and TRBJ2-7; the D gene could be TRBD1 or TRBD2 (5 bases each). Trimming cost V 5 bases and J 6 bases, with 8 bases left between them. The length of the CDR3 is 11 residues. The DNA for the CDR3 is TGTGCCAGCAGTGAGGGACCCGAGCAGTACTTC. Protein: CASSEGPEQYF.

This clonotype was recorded a few times. The V gene is TRBV6-1, the J gene TRBJ2-1; 9 bases align to TRBD2. This CDR3 spans 16 amino acids. The germline gives CDR1 MNHNS, CDR2 SASEGT. J was trimmed by 1 base and V by 6 bases; bases with no gene match: 7. The CDR3 loop is CASRIAGDFSYNEQFF. The CDR3, as DNA: TGTGCCAGCAGGATAGCGGGAGATTTTTCCTACAATGAGCAGTTCTTC.

The chain combines TRBV12-3 or TRBV12-4 with TRBJ2-6; 10 bases are shared with TRBD1. The junction had 10 bases not matched to a gene; V was cut back by 6 bases and J by 8 bases. The CDR3 contains 16 residues. The CDR3 nucleotides read TGTGCCAGCAGCAAGGGGTTGGGACAGGGGTCCAACGTCCTGACTTTC. It yields the protein CASSKGLGQGSNVLTF.

The chain joins TRBV18 to TRBJ2-1; D remains ambiguous. Germline V gives CDR1 KGHSH, CDR2 LQKENI. Trimming cost V 2 bases and J 5 bases, with 4 bases left between them. The CDR3 has 12 residues. The CDR3, as DNA: TGTGCCAGCTCACCAAGGGACAATGAGCAGTTCTTC. This encodes CASSPRDNEQFF.

The chain is built from TRBV4-1 and TRBJ2-5; perhaps TRBD1 as D (5 bases). The CDR3 extends over 17 amino acids. Germline V lookup: CDR1 MGHRA, CDR2 YSYEKL. Trimming left V 1 base short and J 4 bases short, with 19 bases between. CDR3 coding DNA: TGCGCCAGCAGCCAAGTGTTGGGCCAGGGCTACGGAGAGACCCAGTACTTC. Encoded protein: CASSQVLGQGYGETQYF.

This clonotype was counted between two and nine times. J is TRBJ2-1 and V is TRBV20-1; D might be TRBD1 or TRBD2, each matching 6 bases. The V end was cut by 3 bases, the J end by 1 base, with 13 bases between. The CDR3 has 15 amino acids. Germline CDR1 and CDR2: DFQATT and SNEGSKA (reference sequence). The CDR3: CSASLGAGSYNEQFF. The CDR3 region has the DNA TGCAGTGCTAGCCTGGGGGCGGGGTCCTACAATGAGCAGTTCTTC.

This clonotype was counted many times. The chain couples TRBV7-2 to TRBJ2-5, with 9 bases matching TRBD2. Germline V CDR1 and CDR2: SGHTA, FQGNSA. Germline trimming cut 4 bases from V and 5 bases from J; bases unmatched to any gene: 8. The CDR3 is 15 residues long. The CDR3 loop is CASSYVAGALETQYF. CDR3 coding DNA: TGTGCCAGCAGCTACGTAGCGGGAGCACTTGAGACCCAGTACTTC.

This clonotype was detected ten times or more. V gene TRBV29-1 combines with J gene TRBJ1-1; the match to TRBD1 covers 9 bases. The V and J ends lost 4 bases and 4 bases, in that order; junction bases with no gene match: 4. Per the germline V gene, CDR1 is SQVTM and CDR2 is ANQGSEA. The CDR3 contains 13 residues. In DNA form, the CDR3 reads TGCAGCGTTGGGACAGGGGTATCCACTGAAGCTTTCTTT. It translates to CSVGTGVSTEAFF.

This clonotype was counted only a few times. V usage is TRBV9 and J usage is TRBJ2-7, with no clear D. V lost 0 bases, J lost 0 bases, and 10 bases lay in between. The CDR3 has 15 residues. Germline V lookup: CDR1 SGDLS, CDR2 YYNGEE. CDR3 sequence reads: CASSVGAAVSYEQYF. The CDR3 bases are TGTGCCAGCAGCGTAGGCGCGGCAGTCTCCTACGAGCAGTACTTC. The variable domain in full, with the rest retrieved from reference TRBV9 and TRBJ2-7, is DSGVTQTPKHLITATGQRVTLRCSPRSGDLSVYWYQQSLDQGLQFLIQYYNGEERAKGNILERFSAQQFPDLHSELNLSSLELGDSALYFCASSVGAAVSYEQYFGPGTRLTVT.